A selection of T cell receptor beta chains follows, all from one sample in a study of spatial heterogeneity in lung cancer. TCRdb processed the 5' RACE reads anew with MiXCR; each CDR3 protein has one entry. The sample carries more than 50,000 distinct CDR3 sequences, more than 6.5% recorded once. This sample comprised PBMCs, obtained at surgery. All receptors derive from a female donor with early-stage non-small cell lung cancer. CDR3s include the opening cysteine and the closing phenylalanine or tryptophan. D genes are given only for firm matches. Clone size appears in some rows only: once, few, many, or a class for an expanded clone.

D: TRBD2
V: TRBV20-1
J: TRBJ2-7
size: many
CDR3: CSALAGTSYEQYF
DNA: TGCAGTGCTTTAGCGGGGACCTCCTACGAGCAGTACTTC

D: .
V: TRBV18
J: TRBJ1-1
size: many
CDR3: CASSPGPNTEAFF
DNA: TGTGCCAGCTCACCAGGCCCCAACACTGAAGCTTTCTTT

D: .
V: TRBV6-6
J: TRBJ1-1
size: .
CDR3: CALRLGQYTEAFF
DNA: TGTGCCCTAAGGCTGGGGCAGTACACTGAAGCTTTCTTT

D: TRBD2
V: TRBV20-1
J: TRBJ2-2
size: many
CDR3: CSARALLASTGELFF
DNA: TGCAGTGCTAGGGCTTTACTAGCGTCCACCGGGGAGCTGTTTTTT

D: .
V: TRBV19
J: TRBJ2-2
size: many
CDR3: CASSLGNTGELFF
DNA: TGTGCCAGTAGTCTCGGGAACACCGGGGAGCTGTTTTTT

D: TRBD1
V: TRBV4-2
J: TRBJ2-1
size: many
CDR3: CASSRGGTYNEQFF
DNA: TGTGCCAGCAGCCGAGGGGGCACCTACAATGAGCAGTTCTTC

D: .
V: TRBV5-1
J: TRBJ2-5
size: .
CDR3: CASSFARPEETQYF
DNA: TGCGCCAGCAGCTTTGCGAGGCCCGAAGAGACCCAGTACTTC

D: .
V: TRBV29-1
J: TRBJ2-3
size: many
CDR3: CSVSGTTSSDTQYF
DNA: TGCAGCGTTTCAGGGACAACGAGCTCAGATACGCAGTATTTT

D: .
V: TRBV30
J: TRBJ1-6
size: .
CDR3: CAWRGQGNSPLHF
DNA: TGTGCCTGGAGGGGGCAGGGAAACTCACCCCTCCACTTT

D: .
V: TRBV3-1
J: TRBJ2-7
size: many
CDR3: CASSWDKPYEQYF
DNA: TGTGCCAGCAGCTGGGACAAGCCCTACGAGCAGTACTTC

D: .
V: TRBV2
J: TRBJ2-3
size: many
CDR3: CASSGGGTSSPTDTQYF
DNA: TGTGCCAGCAGTGGGGGCGGGACAAGTTCCCCCACAGATACGCAGTATTTT

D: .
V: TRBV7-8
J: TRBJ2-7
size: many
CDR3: CASSLGRQSYEQYF
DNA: TGTGCCAGCAGCTTAGGTCGGCAGTCCTACGAGCAGTACTTC

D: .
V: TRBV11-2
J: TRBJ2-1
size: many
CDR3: CASSAFDEQFF
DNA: TGTGCCAGCAGCGCCTTCGATGAGCAGTTCTTC

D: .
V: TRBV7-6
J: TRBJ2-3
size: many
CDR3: CASSHTIADTQYF
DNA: TGTGCCAGCAGTCATACAATTGCGGATACGCAGTATTTT

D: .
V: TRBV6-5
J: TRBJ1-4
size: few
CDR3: CASTERGKGEKLFF
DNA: TGTGCCAGCACCGAAAGGGGAAAGGGTGAAAAACTGTTTTTT

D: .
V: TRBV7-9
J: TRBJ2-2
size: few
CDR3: CASSLASYTGELFF
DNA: TGTGCCAGCAGCTTAGCTTCCTACACCGGGGAGCTGTTTTTT

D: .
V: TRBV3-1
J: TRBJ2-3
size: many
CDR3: CASSLPGRLRDTQYF
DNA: TGTGCCAGCAGCCTTCCGGGCCGACTGAGAGATACGCAGTATTTT

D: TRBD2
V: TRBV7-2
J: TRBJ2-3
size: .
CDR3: CASRTTSGGFSDTQYF
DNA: TGTGCCAGCAGGACAACTAGCGGGGGGTTCTCAGATACGCAGTATTTT

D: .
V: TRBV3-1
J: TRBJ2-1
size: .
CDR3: CASSSRQAYNEQFF
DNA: TGTGCCAGCAGCTCGAGACAGGCCTACAATGAGCAGTTCTTC

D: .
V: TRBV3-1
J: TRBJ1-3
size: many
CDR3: CASSQTRSGNTIYF
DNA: TGTGCCAGCAGCCAGACGCGCTCTGGAAACACCATATATTTT

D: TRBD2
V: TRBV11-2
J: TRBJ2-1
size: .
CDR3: CASSVQRGGPNEQFF
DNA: TGTGCCAGCAGCGTTCAGCGGGGGGGCCCGAATGAGCAGTTCTTC

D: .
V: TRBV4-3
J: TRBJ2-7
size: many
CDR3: CASSQGRLNSYEQYF
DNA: TGCGCCAGCAGCCAAGGCAGGCTGAACTCCTACGAGCAGTACTTC

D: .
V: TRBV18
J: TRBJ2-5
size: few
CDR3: CASSPSGQETQYF
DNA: TGTGCCAGCTCACCGAGCGGCCAAGAGACCCAGTACTTC

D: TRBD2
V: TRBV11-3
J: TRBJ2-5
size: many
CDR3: CASSSSGGNFETQYF
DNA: TGTGCCAGCAGCTCTAGCGGGGGGAATTTCGAGACCCAGTACTTC

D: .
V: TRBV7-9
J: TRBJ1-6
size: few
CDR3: CASSSGSGFYNSPLHF
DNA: TGTGCCAGCAGCTCCGGATCAGGGTTCTATAATTCACCCCTCCACTTT

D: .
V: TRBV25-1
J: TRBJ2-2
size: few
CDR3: CASSPAGPNTGELFF
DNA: TGTGCCAGCAGTCCCGCGGGCCCGAACACCGGGGAGCTGTTTTTT

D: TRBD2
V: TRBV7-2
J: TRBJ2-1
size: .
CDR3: CASSLSSSGGYNEQFF
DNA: TGTGCCAGCAGCTTGTCCTCTAGCGGGGGCTACAATGAGCAGTTCTTC

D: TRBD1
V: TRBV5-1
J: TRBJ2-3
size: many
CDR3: CASSSRDRTDTQYF
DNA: TGCGCCAGCAGCTCCCGGGACAGAACAGATACGCAGTATTTT

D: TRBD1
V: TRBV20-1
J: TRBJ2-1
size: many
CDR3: CSARPTSRGQEFF
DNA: TGCAGTGCTAGACCTACGTCCCGGGGACAGGAGTTCTTC

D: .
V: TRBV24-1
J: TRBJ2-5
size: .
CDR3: CATSDPTGLRETQYF
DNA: TGTGCCACCAGTGATCCCACAGGGTTACGGGAGACCCAGTACTTC

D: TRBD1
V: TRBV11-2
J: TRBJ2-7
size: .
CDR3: CASSLGAGTGNYEQYF
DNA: TGTGCCAGCAGCTTAGGGGCTGGGACAGGGAACTACGAGCAGTACTTC

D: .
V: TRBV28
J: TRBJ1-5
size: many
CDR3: CASRDPGGNQPQHF
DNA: TGTGCCAGCAGGGATCCTGGAGGCAATCAGCCCCAGCATTTT

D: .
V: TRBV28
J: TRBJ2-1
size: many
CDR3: CASGPGRSKFF
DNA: TGTGCCAGCGGCCCGGGACGAAGTAAGTTCTTC

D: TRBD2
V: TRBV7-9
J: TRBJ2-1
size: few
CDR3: CASSLLSPSSGGQFF
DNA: TGTGCCAGCAGCTTATTATCTCCGTCTAGCGGGGGGCAGTTCTTC

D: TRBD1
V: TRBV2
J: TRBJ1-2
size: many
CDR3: CASRETGQDYGYTF
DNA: TGTGCCAGCAGAGAGACAGGGCAAGACTATGGCTACACCTTC

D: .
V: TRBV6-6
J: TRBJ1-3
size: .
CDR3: CASSAWTGSGNTIYF
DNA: TGTGCCAGCAGCGCCTGGACGGGGTCTGGAAACACCATATATTTT

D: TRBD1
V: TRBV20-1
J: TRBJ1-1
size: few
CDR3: CSAGDRVNTEAFF
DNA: TGCAGTGCTGGGGACAGGGTGAACACTGAAGCTTTCTTT

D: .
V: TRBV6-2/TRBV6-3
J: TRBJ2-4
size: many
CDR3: CASSYEGALKNIQYF
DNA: TGTGCCAGCAGTTACGAGGGCGCCCTGAAAAACATTCAGTACTTC

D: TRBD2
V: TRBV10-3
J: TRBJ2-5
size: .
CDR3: CAVGTSGQETQYF
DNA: TGTGCCGTTGGGACTAGTGGGCAAGAGACCCAGTACTTC

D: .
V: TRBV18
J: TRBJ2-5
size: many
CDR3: CASSPSGVQETQYF
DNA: TGTGCCAGCTCACCTAGTGGAGTCCAAGAGACCCAGTACTTC

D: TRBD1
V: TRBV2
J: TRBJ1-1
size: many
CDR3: CAGNRGENTEAFF
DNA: TGTGCCGGCAACAGGGGTGAGAACACTGAAGCTTTCTTT

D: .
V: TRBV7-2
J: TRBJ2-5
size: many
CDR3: CASSLGRAGETQYF
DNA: TGTGCCAGCAGCTTAGGCCGGGCAGGAGAGACCCAGTACTTC

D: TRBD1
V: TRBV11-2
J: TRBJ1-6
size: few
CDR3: CASSLSGQGNSPLHF
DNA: TGTGCCAGCAGCTTATCGGGACAGGGGAATTCACCCCTCCACTTT

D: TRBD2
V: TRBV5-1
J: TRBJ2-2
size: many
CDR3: CASSLTSAGELFF
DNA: TGCGCCAGCAGCCTTACTAGCGCCGGGGAGCTGTTTTTT

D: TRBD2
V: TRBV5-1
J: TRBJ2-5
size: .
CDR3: CASSLVRTSSQETQYF
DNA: TGCGCCAGCAGCTTGGTTCGGACTAGCTCACAAGAGACCCAGTACTTC

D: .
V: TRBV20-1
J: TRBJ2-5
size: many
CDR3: CSASTIETQYF
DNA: TGCAGTGCTAGCACGATCGAGACCCAGTACTTC

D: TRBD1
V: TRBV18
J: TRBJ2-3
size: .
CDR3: CASSPQSGTADTQYF
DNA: TGTGCCAGCTCACCACAATCGGGGACAGCAGATACGCAGTATTTT

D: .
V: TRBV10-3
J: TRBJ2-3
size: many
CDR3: CAISSTLSTDTQYF
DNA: TGTGCCATCAGTTCGACGCTGAGCACAGATACGCAGTATTTT

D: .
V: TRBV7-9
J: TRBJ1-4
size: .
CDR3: CASSFEGFNEKLFF
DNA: TGTGCCAGCAGCTTTGAGGGGTTCAATGAAAAACTGTTTTTT

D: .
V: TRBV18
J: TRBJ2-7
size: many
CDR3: CASSPGRGFDEQYF
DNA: TGTGCCAGCTCACCCGGCCGAGGTTTCGACGAGCAGTACTTC

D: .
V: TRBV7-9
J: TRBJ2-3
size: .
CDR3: CASSSSGAGDGTQYF
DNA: TGTGCCAGCAGCTCCTCCGGGGCAGGGGATGGTACGCAGTATTTT

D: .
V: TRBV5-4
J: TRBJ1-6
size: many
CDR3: CASSLGPRRDSPLHF
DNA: TGTGCCAGCAGCTTGGGTCCGAGAAGGGATTCACCCCTCCACTTT

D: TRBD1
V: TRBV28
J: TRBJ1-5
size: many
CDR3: CASSSPGGLGQPQHF
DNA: TGTGCCAGCAGTTCACCAGGGGGGTTAGGCCAGCCCCAGCATTTT

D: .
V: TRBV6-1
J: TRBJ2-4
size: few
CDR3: CASSERGDIQYF
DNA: TGTGCCAGCAGTGAACGTGGAGACATTCAGTACTTC

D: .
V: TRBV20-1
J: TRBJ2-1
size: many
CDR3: CSALGASYNEQFF
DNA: TGCAGTGCCTTAGGGGCCAGCTACAATGAGCAGTTCTTC

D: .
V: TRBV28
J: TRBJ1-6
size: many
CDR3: CASKLLNSPLHF
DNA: TGTGCCAGCAAACTCCTCAATTCACCCCTCCACTTT

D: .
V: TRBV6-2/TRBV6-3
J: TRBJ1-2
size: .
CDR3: CASSYDPGTNGYTF
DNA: TGTGCCAGCAGTTACGATCCGGGAACGAATGGCTACACCTTC

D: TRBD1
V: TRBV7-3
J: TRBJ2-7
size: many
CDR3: CASSLGQGLAYEQYF
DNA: TGTGCCAGCAGCTTGGGACAGGGGCTTGCCTACGAGCAGTACTTC

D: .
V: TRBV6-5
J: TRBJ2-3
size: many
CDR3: CASSYAGIGFDTQYF
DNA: TGTGCCAGCAGTTATGCAGGGATCGGTTTTGATACGCAGTATTTT

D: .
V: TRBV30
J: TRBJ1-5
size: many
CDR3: CAWSVKDLRNQPQHF
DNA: TGTGCCTGGAGTGTAAAGGACCTAAGAAATCAGCCCCAGCATTTT